The clone carrying this T cell receptor beta chain was observed many times. Germline lookup yields CDR1 SGHAT and CDR2 FQNNGV. The CDR3 has 14 residues. V gave up 5 bases and J gave up 3 bases; unmatched junction bases: 3. The data were obtained in a study of CDR3 diversity in severe acne. MiXCR, run by TCRdb on the PCR reads, gives a single entry per CDR3 protein. The sample yields about 85,000 distinct CDR3 sequences, 45% to 50% seen once. The J gene is TRBJ1-5, the V gene TRBV11-2, with 8 bases lining up with TRBD1. This clonotype was sampled from a male donor in good health, serving as a control. The sequenced sample was blood. The CDR3 DNA is TGTGCCAGCAGCAAGGGACAGGTCAATCAGCCCCAGCATTTT. It yields the protein CASSKGQVNQPQHF.